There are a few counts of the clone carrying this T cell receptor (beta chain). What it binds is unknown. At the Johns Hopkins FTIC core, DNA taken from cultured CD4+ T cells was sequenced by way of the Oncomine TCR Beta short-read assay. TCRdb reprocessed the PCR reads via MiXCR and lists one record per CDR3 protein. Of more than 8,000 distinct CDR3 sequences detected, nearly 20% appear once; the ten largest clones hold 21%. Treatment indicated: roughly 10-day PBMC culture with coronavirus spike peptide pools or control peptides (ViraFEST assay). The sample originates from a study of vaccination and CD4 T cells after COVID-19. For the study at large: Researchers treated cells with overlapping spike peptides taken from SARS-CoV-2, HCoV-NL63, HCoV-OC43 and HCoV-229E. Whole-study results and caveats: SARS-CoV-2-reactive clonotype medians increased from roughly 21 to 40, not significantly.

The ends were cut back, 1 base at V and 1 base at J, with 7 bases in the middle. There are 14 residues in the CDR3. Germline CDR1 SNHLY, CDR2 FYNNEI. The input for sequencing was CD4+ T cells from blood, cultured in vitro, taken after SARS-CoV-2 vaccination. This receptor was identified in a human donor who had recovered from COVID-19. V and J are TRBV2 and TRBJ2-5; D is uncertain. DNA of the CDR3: TGTGCCAGCAGTGAAGACGCCGCCCAAGAGACCCAGTACTTC. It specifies CASSEDAAQETQYF.